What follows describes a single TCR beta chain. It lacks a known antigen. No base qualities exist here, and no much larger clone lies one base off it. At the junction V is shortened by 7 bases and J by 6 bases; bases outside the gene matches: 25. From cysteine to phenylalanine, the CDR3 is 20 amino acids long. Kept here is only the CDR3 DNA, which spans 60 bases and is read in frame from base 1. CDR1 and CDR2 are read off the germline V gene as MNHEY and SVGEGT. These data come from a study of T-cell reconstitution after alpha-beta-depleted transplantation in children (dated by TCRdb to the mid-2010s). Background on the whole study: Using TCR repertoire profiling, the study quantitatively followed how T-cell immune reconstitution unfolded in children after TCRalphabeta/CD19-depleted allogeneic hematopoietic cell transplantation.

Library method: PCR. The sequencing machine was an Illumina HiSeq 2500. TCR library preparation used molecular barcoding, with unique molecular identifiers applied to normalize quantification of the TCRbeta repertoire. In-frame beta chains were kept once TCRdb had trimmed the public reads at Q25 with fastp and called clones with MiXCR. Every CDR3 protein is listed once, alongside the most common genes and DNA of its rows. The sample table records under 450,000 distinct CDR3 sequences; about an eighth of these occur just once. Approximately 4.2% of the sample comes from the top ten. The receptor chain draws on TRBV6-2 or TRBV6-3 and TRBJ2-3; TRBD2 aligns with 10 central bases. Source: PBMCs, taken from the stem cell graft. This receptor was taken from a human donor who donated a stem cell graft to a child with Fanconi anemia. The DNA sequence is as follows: TGTGCCAGCACCCCTCTACATCAAACGGGGAGCGGGGGGGCCTCGGATACGCAGTATTTT. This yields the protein CASTPLHQTGSGGASDTQYF.